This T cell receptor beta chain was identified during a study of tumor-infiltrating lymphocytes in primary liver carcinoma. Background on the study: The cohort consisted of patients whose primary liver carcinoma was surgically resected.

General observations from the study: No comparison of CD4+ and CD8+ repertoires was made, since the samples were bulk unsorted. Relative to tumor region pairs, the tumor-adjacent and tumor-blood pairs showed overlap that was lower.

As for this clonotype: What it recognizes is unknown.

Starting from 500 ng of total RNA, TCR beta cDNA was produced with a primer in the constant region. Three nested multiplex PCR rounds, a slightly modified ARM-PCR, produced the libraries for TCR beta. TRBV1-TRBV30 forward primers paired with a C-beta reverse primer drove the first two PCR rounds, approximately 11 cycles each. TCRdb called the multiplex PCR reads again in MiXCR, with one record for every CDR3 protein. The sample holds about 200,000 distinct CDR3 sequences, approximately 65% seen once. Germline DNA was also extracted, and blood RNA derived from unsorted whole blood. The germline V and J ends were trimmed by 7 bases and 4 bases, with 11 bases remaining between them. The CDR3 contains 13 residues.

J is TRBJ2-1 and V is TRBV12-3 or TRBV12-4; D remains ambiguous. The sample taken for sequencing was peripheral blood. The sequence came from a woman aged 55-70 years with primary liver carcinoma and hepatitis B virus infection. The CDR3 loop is CASNFKVYNEQFF. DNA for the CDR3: TGTGCCAGCAATTTCAAGGTTTACAATGAGCAGTTCTTC.